Detailed here is one T cell receptor (beta chain). Per germline, CDR1 SGHTA and CDR2 FQGNSA. Trimming shortened V by 5 bases and J by 0 bases, and 10 bases separated the two germline ends. The CDR3 is made up of 15 amino acids. These data are taken from a study of T cell changes during pregnancy in multiple sclerosis. The table came from immunoSEQ multiplex PCR; TCRdb's copy has only in-frame clones and leaves some out. The sample yields approximately 17,000 clones, roughly four fifths seen once. The clonotype comes from a female donor in good health, enrolled as a control in a pregnancy study. The sample here was CD8+ T cells from peripheral blood mononuclear cells, taken in the second trimester of pregnancy. This chain links TRBV7-2 with TRBJ2-2; D might be TRBD1 (7 bases). DNA of the CDR3: TGTGCCAGCAGCCGCAGGGGGGCGAACACCGGGGAGCTGTTTTTT. This encodes CASSRRGANTGELFF.